These T cell receptor beta chains were read from a single sample in a study of blood T cell repertoires in COVID-19. Profiling relied on immunoSEQ multiplex PCR, and the TCRdb table lists in-frame clones only, not all of them. The data contain about 400,000 clones, approximately 88% of them singletons. The sequenced sample was PBMCs or T cells enriched from blood (not recorded which). The source is a woman aged 40-49 years with acute COVID-19. The CDR3 runs from the conserved cysteine through the conserved F or W. A D gene is named only where the DNA matches it firmly. Size is stated for part of the rows, as once, few or many counts, or as a class when the clone is expanded.

J: TRBJ1-2; V: TRBV2; D: .; size: .; DNA: TGTGCCAGCACCTCCCGGGGGACCGAGAGTGGCTACACCTTC; CDR3: CASTSRGTESGYTF
J: TRBJ1-5; V: TRBV27; D: TRBD1; size: .; DNA: TGTGCCAGCAGTTCCCGCGTCCCACGACAGGGAGTAAGACAGCCCCAGCATTTT; CDR3: CASSSRVPRQGVRQPQHF
J: TRBJ1-1; V: TRBV3-1/TRBV3-2; D: TRBD1; size: .; DNA: TGTGCCAGCAGCCTTCGGACAGGGACAGCTTTCTTT; CDR3: CASSLRTGTAFF
J: TRBJ2-5; V: TRBV7-6; D: .; size: .; DNA: TGTGCCAGCAGCCGGACTTTCCAAGAGACCCAGTACTTC; CDR3: CASSRTFQETQYF
J: TRBJ1-2; V: TRBV30; D: TRBD1; size: .; DNA: TGTGCCTGGAGTGCTTGGACAGGGGGTTGGAATGGCTACACCTTC; CDR3: CAWSAWTGGWNGYTF
J: TRBJ1-6; V: TRBV25-1; D: .; size: few; DNA: TGTGCCAGCAGTGAAACGGGGGGATCACCCCTCCACTTT; CDR3: CASSETGGSPLHF
J: TRBJ1-1; V: TRBV19; D: TRBD1; size: .; DNA: TGTGCCAGTAGTTGGGGACAGGGGGCTGAAGCTTTCTTT; CDR3: CASSWGQGAEAFF
J: TRBJ2-1; V: TRBV11-3; D: .; size: .; DNA: TGTGCCAGCAGCTTAGCCGGGTCCTACAATGAGCAGTTCTTC; CDR3: CASSLAGSYNEQFF
J: TRBJ2-3; V: TRBV13; D: .; size: .; DNA: TGTGCCAGCAGCTTAGAGGCAGGGAACACAGATACGCAGTATTTT; CDR3: CASSLEAGNTDTQYF
J: TRBJ1-2; V: TRBV19; D: .; size: .; DNA: TGTGCCAGTAGTATAGTGGGCAGTTACTATGGCTACACCTTC; CDR3: CASSIVGSYYGYTF
J: TRBJ2-3; V: TRBV11-2; D: .; size: .; DNA: TGTGCCAGCAGCTTACCCCAGGGGATTGGTCAATATACGCAGTATTTT; CDR3: CASSLPQGIGQYTQYF
J: TRBJ2-3; V: TRBV11-2; D: .; size: .; DNA: TGTGCCAGCAGCTTAGATCCTGGCGGCAACACAGATACGCAGTATTTT; CDR3: CASSLDPGGNTDTQYF
J: TRBJ2-5; V: TRBV5-1; D: .; size: .; DNA: TGCGCCAGCAGCCTAGCAGGGAGGAAAGAGACCCAGTACTTC; CDR3: CASSLAGRKETQYF
J: TRBJ2-1; V: TRBV5-1; D: .; size: .; DNA: TGCGCCAGCAGCTTGCAGCAGGGGCCATCGGGGGAGCAGTTCTTC; CDR3: CASSLQQGPSGEQFF
J: TRBJ1-1; V: TRBV5-6; D: TRBD1; size: few; DNA: TGTGCCAGCAGCTTGGCCGACAGGGGCTTAAACACTGAAGCTTTCTTT; CDR3: CASSLADRGLNTEAFF
J: TRBJ1-3; V: TRBV4-1; D: .; size: .; DNA: TGCGCCAGCAGCCAAGCCGGGAACACCATATATTTT; CDR3: CASSQAGNTIYF
J: TRBJ2-7; V: TRBV6-5; D: .; size: .; DNA: TGTGCCAGCAGGGACGGCGGGACGAACTACGAGCAGTACTTC; CDR3: CASRDGGTNYEQYF
J: TRBJ1-1; V: TRBV5-1; D: TRBD1; size: .; DNA: TGCGCCAGCAGCTTGGGGACAGGTAGCACTGAAGCTTTCTTT; CDR3: CASSLGTGSTEAFF
J: TRBJ2-3; V: TRBV11-3; D: .; size: .; DNA: TGTGCCAGCAGCTCTAGCGCAGATACGCAGTATTTT; CDR3: CASSSSADTQYF
J: TRBJ2-1; V: TRBV5-6; D: .; size: .; DNA: TGTGCCAGCAGCGGGGGGAGGAGATTCAATGAGCAGTTCTTC; CDR3: CASSGGRRFNEQFF
J: TRBJ1-6; V: TRBV7-9; D: TRBD1; size: .; DNA: TGTGCCAGCAGCCCAGGTTTTGGACAGGGAGGTAATTCACCCCTCCACTTT; CDR3: CASSPGFGQGGNSPLHF
J: TRBJ2-7; V: TRBV11-2; D: TRBD2; size: .; DNA: TGTGCCAGCAGCTTAGACGGGGGGATCTCCTACGAGCAGTACTTC; CDR3: CASSLDGGISYEQYF
J: TRBJ1-1; V: TRBV25-1; D: .; size: .; DNA: TGTGCCAGCAGGAGGGATCTTGAAGCTTTCTTT; CDR3: CASRRDLEAFF
J: TRBJ2-7; V: TRBV3-1/TRBV3-2; D: .; size: .; DNA: TGTGCCAGCAGCTTACACGGGGTTTCCTACGAGCAGTACTTC; CDR3: CASSLHGVSYEQYF
J: TRBJ1-4; V: TRBV5-4; D: .; size: .; DNA: TGTGCCAGCAGCTTTGGAGGGGTTGATGAAAAACTGTTTTTT; CDR3: CASSFGGVDEKLFF
J: TRBJ1-5; V: TRBV6-5; D: TRBD1; size: .; DNA: TGTGCCAGCGGACAGGGGGCCGGTCAGCCCCAGCATTTT; CDR3: CASGQGAGQPQHF
J: TRBJ2-7; V: TRBV4-1; D: TRBD2; size: .; DNA: TGCGCCAGCAGCCATAGCGGGGTCCCTTACGAGCAGTACTTC; CDR3: CASSHSGVPYEQYF
J: TRBJ2-5; V: TRBV13; D: .; size: .; DNA: TGTGCCAGCAGCTTTCTAGGCGGGGTGGTCAGAGAGACCCAGTACTTC; CDR3: CASSFLGGVVRETQYF
J: TRBJ1-1; V: TRBV6-1; D: .; size: .; DNA: TGTGCCAGCAGTGACGGGAAAGAATACACTGAAGCTTTCTTT; CDR3: CASSDGKEYTEAFF
J: TRBJ1-6; V: TRBV18; D: .; size: .; DNA: TGTGCCAGCTCACCCGTGACAGTAGTAAAAGGGTCACCCCTCCACTTT; CDR3: CASSPVTVVKGSPLHF
J: TRBJ1-4; V: TRBV5-1; D: TRBD1; size: .; DNA: TGCGCCAGCAGCTTGCGACAGGGAATGGGTGAAAAACTGTTTTTT; CDR3: CASSLRQGMGEKLFF
J: TRBJ1-5; V: TRBV19; D: .; size: .; DNA: TGTGCCAGTAGTATTCAGCAGGGGAATCAGCCCCAGCATTTT; CDR3: CASSIQQGNQPQHF
J: TRBJ2-1; V: TRBV5-5; D: TRBD2; size: .; DNA: TGTGCCAGCAGCTCCCCGGGACTAGCGAGCAATGAGCAGTTCTTC; CDR3: CASSSPGLASNEQFF
J: TRBJ2-1; V: TRBV5-1; D: TRBD2; size: .; DNA: TGCGCCAGCAGCCAGGACAGGACTAGCGGGGGGCCTTTAGGGTATGAGCAGTTCTTC; CDR3: CASSQDRTSGGPLGYEQFF
J: TRBJ2-2; V: TRBV10-3; D: TRBD1; size: .; DNA: TGTGCCATCAAGGGACAGGGGAACACCGGGGAGCTGTTTTTT; CDR3: CAIKGQGNTGELFF